This T cell receptor (beta chain) stems from a study of T cells after yellow fever vaccination. Study-wide findings and caveats: In post-booster samples, most primary-vaccination clones reappeared (96% CD4, 70% to 90% CD8).

Of note for this clonotype: Its antigen is currently unknown.

A 5'RACE template-switching step, the method used to make TCR cDNA, added a universal primer site and UMIs. TCRdb reprocessed the 5' RACE reads with MiXCR, giving one entry per CDR3 protein. Of a few hundred thousand distinct CDR3 sequences listed, about 15% are singletons. The junction had 7 bases not matched to a gene; V was cut back by 6 bases and J by 5 bases. Germline V gene sequence: CDR1 SGHAT, CDR2 FQNNGV. The CDR3 sequence is 15 residues long. The genes are TRBV11-2 and TRBJ1-6, with TRBD1 matching 7 bases. This material consisted of PBMCs, taken 5 days after the first yellow fever vaccination. The source is a man between 18 and 35 years old who received the YFV17D yellow fever vaccine. The CDR3 region is CASRSLQGHNSPLHF. DNA of the CDR3: TGTGCCAGCAGATCGCTACAGGGGCATAATTCACCCCTCCACTTT. The entire variable domain, with the rest obtained from reference TRBV11-2 and TRBJ1-6, is as follows: EAGVAQSPRYKIIEKRQSVAFWCNPISGHATLYWYQQILGQGPKLLIQFQNNGVVDDSQLPKDRFSAERLKGVDSTLKIQPAKLEDSAVYLCASRSLQGHNSPLHFGNGTRLTVT.